This T cell receptor beta chain originates from a study of OX40 agonist ivuxolimab in advanced cancers. Study-wide context: Ivuxolimab, which targeted the costimulatory receptor OX40 (CD134), was an agonistic, fully human IgG2 monoclonal antibody. Intravenous ivuxolimab was administered to patients every 2 weeks at six dose levels: 0.01, 0.1, 0.3, 1.5, 3 and 10 mg/kg. Of the approximately 53 patients in dose escalation, around 19 had hepatocellular carcinoma, around 15 had melanoma, 9 had renal cell carcinoma and 9 had head and neck cancer. A male proportion of around 83% and a mean age of approximately 60 years, ranging from 23 to 79, were recorded for the dose-escalation cohort. Prior anti-PD-1, anti-PD-L1 or anti-CTLA-4 therapy was permitted, and checkpoint inhibitors had been received by less than 45% of dose-escalation patients. Partial responses occurred in three dose-escalation patients, of whom one had hepatocellular carcinoma and two had cutaneous melanoma. The point of sequencing TCRbeta in the periphery was to test whether ivuxolimab changed TCR sequence diversity and drove clonal T-cell expansion. The paper reports the monotherapy dose-escalation portion (N ≈ 52 patients) of the phase I ivuxolimab trial. What the authors observed across the whole study: Low levels of normalized T-cell clonal expansion were also seen in some nonresponding patients. In partial responders in the 0.1-3.0 mg/kg groups, normalized peripheral clonal expansion was found to be among the lowest, especially among CD8+ T cells. At doses of 0.1 to 3.0 mg/kg, clonal expansion of both CD4+ and CD8+ T cells in blood was seen between baseline and week 6. Antigen specificity was not determined for the clonally expanded peripheral T cells. After ivuxolimab, expanded clones were on average more numerous among CD8+ T cells than among CD4+ T cells.

Details on this clone: This receptor's antigen is unknown. Base qualities are not recorded, but no much larger clone differs from it by a single base.

Patients with a history of autoimmune disease or receiving systemic immunosuppression were excluded from the trial. Peripheral blood for TCR sequencing was collected from all dose cohorts at baseline, on cycle 4 day 1, and on cycle 7 day 1. Samples came from an open-label, multicenter, first-in-human phase I dose-escalation trial of ivuxolimab. Adults with locally advanced or metastatic melanoma, renal cell carcinoma, hepatocellular carcinoma or head and neck squamous cell carcinoma were enrolled in the trial. CD4+ and CD8+ T cells were sorted separately from peripheral blood before TCR sequencing. Genomic DNA was isolated from the sorted cells so that the TCRbeta CDR3 region could be sequenced. The immunoSEQ Assay was used to sequence the TCRbeta CDR3 regions. The immuneACCESS repertoire file appears here via TCRdb, limited to in-frame rearrangements. These files lack a portion of the clones; in checked studies, under half of the deficit traces to unresolved V genes, and the cause of the others is not known. This sample has 45,000 to 60,000 clones in its table, and around 87% of those were observed once. The ten largest clones take up 10% of the sample.

Trimming leaves V shorter by 4 bases and J shorter by 4 bases, with the junction holding 8 bases beyond the gene matches. The CDR3 covers 16 residues, taking in both the cysteine and the phenylalanine. Here the CDR3 DNA is all that survives: 48 bases in frame from base 1. CDR1 SEHNR and CDR2 FQNEAQ are derived from the germline V gene (reference sequence). Sample: CD4+ or CD8+ T cells sorted from blood, taken in a trial of the OX40 agonist ivuxolimab. The TCR was taken from an adult with an advanced solid tumor such as melanoma, head and neck, liver or kidney cancer. The sequence links TRBV7-9 to TRBJ1-5; TRBD1 lines up with 9 middle nucleotides. The DNA sequence is given as TGTGCCAGCAGCTCGAACAGGGGGCGGGGGAATCAGCCCCAGCATTTT. Translated, this is CASSSNRGRGNQPQHF.